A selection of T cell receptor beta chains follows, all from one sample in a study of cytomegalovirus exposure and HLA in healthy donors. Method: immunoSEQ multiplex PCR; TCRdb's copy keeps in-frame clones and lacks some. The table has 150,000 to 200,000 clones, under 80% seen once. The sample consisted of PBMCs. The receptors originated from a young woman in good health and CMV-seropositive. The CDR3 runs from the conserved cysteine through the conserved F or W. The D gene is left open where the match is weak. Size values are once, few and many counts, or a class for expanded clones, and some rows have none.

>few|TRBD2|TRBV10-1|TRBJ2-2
CASSDGAAGAGELFF
TGCGCCAGCAGTGATGGGGCAGCGGGGGCCGGGGAGCTGTTTTTT
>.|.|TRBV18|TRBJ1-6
CASSPLSGINSPLHF
TGTGCCAGCTCACCACTGTCCGGTATTAATTCACCCCTCCACTTT
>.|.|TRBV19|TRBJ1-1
CASSGGLTEAFF
TGTGCCAGTAGTGGGGGGTTGACTGAAGCTTTCTTT
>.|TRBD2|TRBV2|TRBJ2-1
CASRPGTSGGQQFF
TGTGCCAGCAGGCCCGGGACTAGCGGGGGTCAGCAGTTCTTC
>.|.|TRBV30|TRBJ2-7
CAWSSSRWEQYF
TGTGCCTGGAGTTCTAGCCGTTGGGAGCAGTACTTC
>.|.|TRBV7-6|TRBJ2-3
CASSRGSTDTQYF
TGTGCCAGCAGCCGCGGGTCCACAGATACGCAGTATTTT
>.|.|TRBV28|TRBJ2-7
CASSPTGSFEQYF
TGTGCCAGCAGTCCGACAGGTTCCTTTGAGCAGTACTTC
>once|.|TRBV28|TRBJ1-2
CASSTQGPHYGYTF
TGTGCCAGCAGTACCCAGGGGCCGCATTATGGCTACACCTTC
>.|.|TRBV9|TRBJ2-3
CASSSGRTARVSTDTQYF
TGTGCCAGCAGCTCCGGAAGGACAGCCCGTGTTAGCACAGATACGCAGTATTTT
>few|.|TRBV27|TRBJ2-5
CASSSAGRSQETQYF
TGTGCCAGCAGTTCCGCAGGGAGGTCTCAAGAGACCCAGTACTTC
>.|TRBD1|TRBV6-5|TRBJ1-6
CASSLGQDINSPLHF
TGTGCCAGCAGTTTAGGACAGGACATCAATTCACCCCTCCACTTT
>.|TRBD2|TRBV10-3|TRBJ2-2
CAIPSAQRGDTGELFF
TGTGCCATCCCGTCTGCCCAGCGGGGGGACACCGGGGAGCTGTTTTTT
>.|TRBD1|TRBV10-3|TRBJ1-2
CAISEPRGQGAGYGYTF
TGTGCCATCAGTGAGCCACGTGGACAGGGGGCGGGTTATGGCTACACCTTC
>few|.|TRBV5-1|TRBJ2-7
CASSGIPRGTYEQYF
TGCGCCAGCAGCGGAATCCCCAGGGGAACTTACGAGCAGTACTTC
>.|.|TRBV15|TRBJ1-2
CATSRDPDTLLDGYTF
TGTGCCACCAGCAGAGACCCGGACACACTATTGGATGGCTACACCTTC
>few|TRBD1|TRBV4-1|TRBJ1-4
CASRPQGAGEKLFF
TGCGCCAGCAGGCCGCAGGGGGCGGGTGAAAAACTGTTTTTT
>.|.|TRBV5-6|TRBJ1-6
CASSPGSTQVPLHF
TGTGCCAGCAGCCCGGGGAGCACCCAAGTTCCCCTCCACTTT
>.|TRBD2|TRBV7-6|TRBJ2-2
CASSLRGRNTGELFF
TGTGCCAGCAGCCTGCGGGGGAGAAACACCGGGGAGCTGTTTTTT
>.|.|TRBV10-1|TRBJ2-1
CASSEGGIPLGEQFF
TGCGCCAGCAGTGAGGGGGGGATTCCTTTGGGTGAGCAGTTCTTC
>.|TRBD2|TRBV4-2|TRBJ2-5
CASSHRGGGAGETQYF
TGTGCCAGCAGCCATCGCGGCGGGGGGGCCGGAGAGACCCAGTACTTC
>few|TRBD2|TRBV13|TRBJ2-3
CASSPGLAGGQSTDTQYF
TGTGCCAGCAGCCCGGGACTAGCGGGGGGCCAAAGCACAGATACGCAGTATTTT
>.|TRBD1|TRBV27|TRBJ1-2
CASSRGQGNYGYTF
TGTGCCAGCAGTCGAGGACAGGGGAACTATGGCTACACCTTC
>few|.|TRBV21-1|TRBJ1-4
CASSQTRRDF
TGTGCCAGTTCCCAGACCAGGCGCGATTTT
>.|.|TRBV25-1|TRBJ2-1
CASSPRGAFSNEQFF
TGTGCCAGCAGTCCCCGGGGGGCCTTTTCCAATGAGCAGTTCTTC
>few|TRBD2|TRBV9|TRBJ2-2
CASSVPSGGLNTGELFF
TGTGCCAGCAGCGTACCTAGCGGGGGCCTGAACACCGGGGAGCTGTTTTTT
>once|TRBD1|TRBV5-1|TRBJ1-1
CASSSSQGQAEAFF
TGCGCCAGCAGCTCTTCACAGGGGCAGGCTGAAGCTTTCTTT
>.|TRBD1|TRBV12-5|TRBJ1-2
CASGRRDRGFNYGYTF
TGTGCTAGTGGCCGCCGGGACAGGGGTTTTAACTATGGCTACACCTTC
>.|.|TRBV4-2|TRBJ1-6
CASSPQVGGLESSPLHF
TGTGCCAGCAGCCCCCAGGTAGGAGGCTTGGAGAGTTCACCCCTCCACTTT
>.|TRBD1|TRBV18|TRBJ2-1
CASSPNGQDEQFF
TGTGCCAGCTCACCAAATGGACAGGATGAGCAGTTCTTC
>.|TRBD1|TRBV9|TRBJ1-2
CASSSRQGALDGYTF
TGTGCCAGCAGCTCCCGACAGGGGGCGTTGGATGGCTACACCTTC
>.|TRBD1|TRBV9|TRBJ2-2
CASSPQGANAGELFF
TGTGCCAGCAGCCCGCAGGGGGCTAACGCCGGGGAGCTGTTTTTT
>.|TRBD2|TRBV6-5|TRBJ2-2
CASRRGETGELFF
TGTGCCAGCAGGCGGGGGGAAACCGGGGAGCTGTTTTTT
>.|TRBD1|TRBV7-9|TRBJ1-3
CASSLSDRGTGNTIYF
TGTGCCAGCAGCTTATCGGACAGGGGCACTGGAAACACCATATATTTT
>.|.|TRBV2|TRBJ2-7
CASTGDSYEQYF
TGTGCCAGCACAGGGGACTCCTACGAGCAGTACTTC
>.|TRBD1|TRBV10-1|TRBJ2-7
CASSGPGQGEQYF
TGCGCCAGCAGTGGTCCGGGACAGGGCGAGCAGTACTTC
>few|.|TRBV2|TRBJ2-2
CASTWGPGELFF
TGTGCCAGCACCTGGGGGCCCGGGGAGCTGTTTTTT
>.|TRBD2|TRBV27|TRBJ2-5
CASSLSGGHGWTQYF
TGTGCCAGCAGTTTGAGCGGGGGACACGGATGGACCCAGTACTTC
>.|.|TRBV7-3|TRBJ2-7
CASSSWTRQGQYF
TGTGCCAGCAGCTCATGGACCCGGCAGGGGCAGTACTTC
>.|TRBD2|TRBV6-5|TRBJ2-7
CASRPGGGYEQYF
TGTGCCAGCAGACCCGGGGGGGGTTACGAGCAGTACTTC
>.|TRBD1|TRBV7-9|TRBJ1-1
CASSPHDRGLGNTEAFF
TGTGCCAGCAGCCCGCACGACAGGGGGCTTGGGAACACTGAAGCTTTCTTT
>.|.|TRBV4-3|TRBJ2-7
CASSQARDFGYEQYF
TGCGCCAGCAGCCAAGCCCGGGACTTCGGCTACGAGCAGTACTTC
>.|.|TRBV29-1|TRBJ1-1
CSVEGGMGNEAFF
TGCAGCGTAGAGGGGGGGATGGGCAATGAAGCTTTCTTT